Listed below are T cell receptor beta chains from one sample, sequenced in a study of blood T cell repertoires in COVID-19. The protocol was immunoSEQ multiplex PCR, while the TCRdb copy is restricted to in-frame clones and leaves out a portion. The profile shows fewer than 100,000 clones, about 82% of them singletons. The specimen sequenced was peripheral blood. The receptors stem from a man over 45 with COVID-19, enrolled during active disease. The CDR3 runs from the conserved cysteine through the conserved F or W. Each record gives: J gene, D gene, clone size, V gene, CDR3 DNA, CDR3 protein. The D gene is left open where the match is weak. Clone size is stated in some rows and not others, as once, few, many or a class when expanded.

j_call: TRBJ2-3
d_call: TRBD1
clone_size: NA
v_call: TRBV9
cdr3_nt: TGTGCCAGCAGCGGACAGGGGTTGAGAACAGATACGCAGTATTTT
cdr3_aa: CASSGQGLRTDTQYF

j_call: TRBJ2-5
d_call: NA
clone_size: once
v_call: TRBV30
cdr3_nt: TGTGCCTGGAGTGTGTCTAGAAAAGAGACCCAGTACTTC
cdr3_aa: CAWSVSRKETQYF

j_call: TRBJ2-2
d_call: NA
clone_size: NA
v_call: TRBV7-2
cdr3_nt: TGTGCCAGCAGCCCCCATCTGGTACAGAACACCGGGGAGCTGTTTTTT
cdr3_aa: CASSPHLVQNTGELFF

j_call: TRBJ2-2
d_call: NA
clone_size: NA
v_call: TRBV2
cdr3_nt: TGTGCCAGCACTCGATACAGGGACGCCGGGGAGCTGTTTTTT
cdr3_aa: CASTRYRDAGELFF

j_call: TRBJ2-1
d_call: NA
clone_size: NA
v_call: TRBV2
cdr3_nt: TGTGCCAGCAGTAAACAGGTAGATGAGCAGTTCTTC
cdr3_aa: CASSKQVDEQFF

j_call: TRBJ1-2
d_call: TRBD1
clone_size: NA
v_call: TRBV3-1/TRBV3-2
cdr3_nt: TGTGCCAGCAGCCCCTTTGGGACAGGCTTTTATGGCTACACCTTC
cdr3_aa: CASSPFGTGFYGYTF

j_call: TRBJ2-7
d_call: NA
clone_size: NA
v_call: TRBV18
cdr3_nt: TGTGCCAGCTCAAGTAGGCAGGGGTCCTACGAGCAGTACTTC
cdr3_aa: CASSSRQGSYEQYF

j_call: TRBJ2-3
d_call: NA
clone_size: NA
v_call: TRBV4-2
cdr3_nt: TGTGCCAGCAGCCAAGACGGGATCACAGATACGCAGTATTTT
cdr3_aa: CASSQDGITDTQYF

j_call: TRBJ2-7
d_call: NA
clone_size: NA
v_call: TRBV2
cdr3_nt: TGTGCCAGCAGTGAACAGGGCCGCTCCTACGAGCAGTACTTC
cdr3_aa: CASSEQGRSYEQYF

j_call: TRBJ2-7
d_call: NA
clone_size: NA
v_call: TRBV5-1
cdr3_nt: TGCGCCAGCAGCTTGGCCGCCGGGAGTACCTACGAGCAGTACTTC
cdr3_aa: CASSLAAGSTYEQYF

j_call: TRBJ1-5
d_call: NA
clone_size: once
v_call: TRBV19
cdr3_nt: TGTGCCAGTAGTATGGGGGACACGTTTAGCAATCAGCCCCAGCATTTT
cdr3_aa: CASSMGDTFSNQPQHF

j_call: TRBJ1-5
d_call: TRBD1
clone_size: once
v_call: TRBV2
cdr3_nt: TGTGCCAGCGCGAGGGACAGATATCAGCCCCAGCATTTT
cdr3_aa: CASARDRYQPQHF

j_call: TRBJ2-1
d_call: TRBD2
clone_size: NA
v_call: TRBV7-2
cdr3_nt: TGTGCCAGCAGCTCAGGACTAGCGGGAGAGAGTGAGCAGTTCTTC
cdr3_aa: CASSSGLAGESEQFF

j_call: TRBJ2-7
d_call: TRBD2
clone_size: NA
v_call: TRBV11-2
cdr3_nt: TGTGCCAGCAGCTTAGGGGGTAGCGGGAGTGGCGAGCAGTACTTC
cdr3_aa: CASSLGGSGSGEQYF

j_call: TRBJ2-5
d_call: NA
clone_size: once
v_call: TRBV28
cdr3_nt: TGTGCCAGCACCCCCCGGCGGGCCGTTCCTACAGAGACCCAGTACTTC
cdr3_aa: CASTPRRAVPTETQYF

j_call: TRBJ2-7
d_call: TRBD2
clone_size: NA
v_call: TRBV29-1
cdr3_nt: TGCAGCGTTGAAGATCCAACCCCGGCTAGCGGGAGGGCGGGGGAGCAGTACTTC
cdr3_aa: CSVEDPTPASGRAGEQYF

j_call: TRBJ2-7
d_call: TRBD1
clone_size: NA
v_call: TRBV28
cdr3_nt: TGTGCCAGCCTGCTATTGGGACAGCCGTCCTACGAGCAGTACTTC
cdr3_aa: CASLLLGQPSYEQYF

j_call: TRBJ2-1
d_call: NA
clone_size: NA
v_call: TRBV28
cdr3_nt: TGTGCCAGCAGTTTTTTACTCTACAATGAGCAGTTCTTC
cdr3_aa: CASSFLLYNEQFF

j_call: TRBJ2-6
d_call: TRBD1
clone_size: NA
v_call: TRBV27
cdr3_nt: TGTGCCAGCAGTCCGGGACAGGGGGACTCTGGGGCCAACGTCCTGACTTTC
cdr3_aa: CASSPGQGDSGANVLTF

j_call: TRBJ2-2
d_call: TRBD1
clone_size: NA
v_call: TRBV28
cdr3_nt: TGTGCCAGCAGTCTCGCCGGGACAGCCACCGGGGAGCTGTTTTTT
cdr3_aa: CASSLAGTATGELFF

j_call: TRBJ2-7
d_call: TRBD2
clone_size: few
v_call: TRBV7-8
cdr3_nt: TGTGCCAGCAGCTTAATTAGCGGGAGCTCGGGATACGAGCAGTACTTC
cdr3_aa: CASSLISGSSGYEQYF

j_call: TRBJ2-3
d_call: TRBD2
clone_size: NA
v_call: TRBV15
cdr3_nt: TGTGCCACCAGCAGAGGGACTAGCTCCGTGAGCACAGATACGCAGTATTTT
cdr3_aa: CATSRGTSSVSTDTQYF

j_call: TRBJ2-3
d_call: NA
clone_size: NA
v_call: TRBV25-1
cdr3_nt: TGTGCCAGCAGTGAAGTGGCCGACTACACAGATACGCAGTATTTT
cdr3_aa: CASSEVADYTDTQYF

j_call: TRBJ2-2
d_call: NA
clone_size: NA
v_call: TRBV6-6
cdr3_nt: TGTGCCAGCAGGTTCGTCTTCGCCGGGGAGCTGTTTTTT
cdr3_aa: CASRFVFAGELFF

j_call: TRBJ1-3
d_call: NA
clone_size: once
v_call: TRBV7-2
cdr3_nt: TGTGCCAGCAACAATTACGGAGGCTCTGGAAACACCATATATTTT
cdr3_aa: CASNNYGGSGNTIYF

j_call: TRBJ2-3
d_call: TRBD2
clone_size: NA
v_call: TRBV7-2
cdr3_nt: TGTGCCAGCAGCCCTTCTAGCGGGAGGACACCTCCTGATACGCAGTATTTT
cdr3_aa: CASSPSSGRTPPDTQYF

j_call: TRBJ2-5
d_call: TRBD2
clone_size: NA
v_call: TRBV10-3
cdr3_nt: TGTGCCATCAGTGGCAGCGGGACGGAAGAGGAGACCCAGTACTTC
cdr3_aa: CAISGSGTEEETQYF

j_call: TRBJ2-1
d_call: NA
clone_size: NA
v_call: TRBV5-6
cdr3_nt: TGTGCCAGCAGCTTGACAGGGCTCAATGAGCAGTTCTTC
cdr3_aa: CASSLTGLNEQFF

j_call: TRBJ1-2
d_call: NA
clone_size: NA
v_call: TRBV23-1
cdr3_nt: TGCGCCAGCAGCCGGGGGGATCCTTATGGCTACACCTTC
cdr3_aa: CASSRGDPYGYTF

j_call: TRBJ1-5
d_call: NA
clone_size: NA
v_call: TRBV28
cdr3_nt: TGTGCCAGCAGTTTGGGCAGGGCGGATCGTCAGCCCCAGCATTTT
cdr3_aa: CASSLGRADRQPQHF

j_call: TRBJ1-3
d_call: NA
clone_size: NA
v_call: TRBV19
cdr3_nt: TGTGCCAGTAGTATAAGACGGGGTTCTGGAAACACCATATATTTT
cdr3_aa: CASSIRRGSGNTIYF

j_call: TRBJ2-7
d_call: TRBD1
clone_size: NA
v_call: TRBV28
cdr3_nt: TGTGCCAGCAGTTCCTCCGGGACAGGGACCTACGAGCAGTACTTC
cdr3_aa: CASSSSGTGTYEQYF

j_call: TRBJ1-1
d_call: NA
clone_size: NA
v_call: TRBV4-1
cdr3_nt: TGCGCCAGCAGCCACGCGGACACTATGAACACTGAAGCTTTCTTT
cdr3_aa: CASSHADTMNTEAFF

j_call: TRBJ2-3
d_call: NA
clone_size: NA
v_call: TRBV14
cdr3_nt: TGTGCCAGCAGCCAAGCGGCGCTAGAGGTCCCGCAGTATTTT
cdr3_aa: CASSQAALEVPQYF

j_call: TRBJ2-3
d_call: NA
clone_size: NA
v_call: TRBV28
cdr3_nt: TGTGCCAGCAGTTTTCAGTCGGGAGAGTACACAGATACGCAGTATTTT
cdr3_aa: CASSFQSGEYTDTQYF

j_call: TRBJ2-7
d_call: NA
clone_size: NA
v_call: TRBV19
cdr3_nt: TGTGCCAGTAGTTCCTGGACAGCCCCCTACGAGCAGTACTTC
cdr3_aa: CASSSWTAPYEQYF

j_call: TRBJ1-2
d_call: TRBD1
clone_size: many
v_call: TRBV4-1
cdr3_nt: TGCGCCAGCAGACAAGGACAGGTTGGAAACTATGGCTACACCTTC
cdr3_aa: CASRQGQVGNYGYTF

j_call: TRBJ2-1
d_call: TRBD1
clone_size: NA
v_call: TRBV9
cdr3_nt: TGTGCCAGCAGCGCCAGGGACAGGGAGGCCTACAATGAGCAGTTCTTC
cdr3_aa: CASSARDREAYNEQFF

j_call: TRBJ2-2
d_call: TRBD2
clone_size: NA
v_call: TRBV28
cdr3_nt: TGTGCCAGCAGTTTTTCCGGGCGGGAGAGGACCGGGGAGCTGTTTTTT
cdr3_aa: CASSFSGRERTGELFF

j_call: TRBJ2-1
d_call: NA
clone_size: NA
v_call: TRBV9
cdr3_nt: TGTGCCAGCAGCAACCGCGGACAGAAGGGAATCAATGAGCAGTTCTTC
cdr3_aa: CASSNRGQKGINEQFF

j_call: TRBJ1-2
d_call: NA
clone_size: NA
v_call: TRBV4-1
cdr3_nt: TGCGCCAGCAGCCAAGATCTTGAGGGCTACACCTTC
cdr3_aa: CASSQDLEGYTF

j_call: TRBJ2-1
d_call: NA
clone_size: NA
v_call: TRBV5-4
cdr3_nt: TGTGCCAGCAGCTTTTACAGTGATTTCTTGAATGAGCAGTTCTTC
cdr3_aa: CASSFYSDFLNEQFF

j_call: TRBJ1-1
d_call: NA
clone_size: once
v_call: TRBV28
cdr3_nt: TGTGCCAGCAGTTTCCGAGGACTCGTGGTAAACACTGAAGCTTTCTTT
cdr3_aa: CASSFRGLVVNTEAFF

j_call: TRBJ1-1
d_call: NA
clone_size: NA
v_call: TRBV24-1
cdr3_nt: TGTGCCACCAGTGAGGGCCCTGAAGCTTTCTTT
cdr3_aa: CATSEGPEAFF

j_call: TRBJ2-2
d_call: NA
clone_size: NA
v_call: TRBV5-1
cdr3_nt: TGCGCCAGCAGCTCAGACAGACACGCGAACACCGGGGAGCTGTTTTTT
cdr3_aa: CASSSDRHANTGELFF

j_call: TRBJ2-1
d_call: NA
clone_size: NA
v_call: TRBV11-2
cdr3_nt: TGTGCCAGCAGCTTAGTTGCAGGCAGCTCCTACAATGAGCAGTTCTTC
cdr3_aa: CASSLVAGSSYNEQFF

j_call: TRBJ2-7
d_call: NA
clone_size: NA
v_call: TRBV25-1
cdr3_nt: TGTGCCAGCAGTGAAACCCGTGGACAGAAACCTTACGAGCAGTACTTC
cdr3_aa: CASSETRGQKPYEQYF

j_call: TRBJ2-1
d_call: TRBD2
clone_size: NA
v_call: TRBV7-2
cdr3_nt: TGTGCCAGCAGCGCATCCGCCCGGGGGGGACTAGCGGGAGCTTCGGAGCAGTTCTTC
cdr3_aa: CASSASARGGLAGASEQFF

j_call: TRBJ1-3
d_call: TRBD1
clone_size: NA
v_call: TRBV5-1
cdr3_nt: TGCGCCAGCAGCTTGGACAGGGGGAGTGGAAACACCATATATTTT
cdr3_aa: CASSLDRGSGNTIYF

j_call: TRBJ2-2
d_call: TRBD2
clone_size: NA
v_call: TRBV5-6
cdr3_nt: TGTGCCAGCAGCTTGGGATCGGGGCGGGAGTTCCACGGGGAGCTGTTTTTT
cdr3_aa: CASSLGSGREFHGELFF

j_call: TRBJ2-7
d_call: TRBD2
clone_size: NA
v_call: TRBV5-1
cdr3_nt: TGCGCCAGCAGCTCGGGACTAGCGGGAGTATACGAGCAGTACTTC
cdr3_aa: CASSSGLAGVYEQYF

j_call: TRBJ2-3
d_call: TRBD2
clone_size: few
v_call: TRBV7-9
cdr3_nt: TGTGCCAGCAGCCCCAGACTAGCGGCGCTGAGCACAGATACGCAGTATTTT
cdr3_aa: CASSPRLAALSTDTQYF

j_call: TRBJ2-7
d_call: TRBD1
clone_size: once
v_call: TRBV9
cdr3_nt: TGTGCCAGCAGCGTAGGGGACAGGGGTCTCTACGAGCAGTACTTC
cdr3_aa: CASSVGDRGLYEQYF